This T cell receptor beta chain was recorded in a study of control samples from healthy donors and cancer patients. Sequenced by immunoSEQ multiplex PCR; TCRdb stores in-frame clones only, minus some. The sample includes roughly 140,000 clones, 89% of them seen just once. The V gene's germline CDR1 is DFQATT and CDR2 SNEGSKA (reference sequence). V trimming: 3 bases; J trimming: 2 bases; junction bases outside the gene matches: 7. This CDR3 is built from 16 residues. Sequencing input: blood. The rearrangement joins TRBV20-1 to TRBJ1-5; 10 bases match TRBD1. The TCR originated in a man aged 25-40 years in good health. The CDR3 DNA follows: TGCAGTGCTAGTGGTGACAGGGGGCTTGGCAATCAGCCCCAGCATTTT. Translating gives CSASGDRGLGNQPQHF.